This TCR beta chain was recovered during a study of blood T cell repertoires in COVID-19. Study background: Acute-phase and convalescent COVID-19 samples originated in the United States, Italy and Spain.

Clinical history as reported by participants underpinned cohort assignment. Libraries were prepared by immunoSEQ multiplex PCR; TCRdb keeps only in-frame clonotypes and omits some of them. In the table there are 200,000 to 300,000 clones, 75% to 85% of which are singletons. V gave up 1 base and J gave up 5 bases; unmatched junction bases: 5. Germline values: CDR1 SGHAT, CDR2 FQNNGV. The CDR3 runs 16 residues. The rearrangement links TRBV11-2 to TRBJ1-6, with 7 bases that match TRBD1. The sample was PBMCs or T cells enriched from blood (not recorded which). The clonotype comes from a woman aged 45-65 years with acute COVID-19. This chain's CDR3 is CASSLVVGGNNSPLHF. The CDR3 DNA follows: TGTGCCAGCAGCTTAGTGGTAGGGGGCAATAATTCACCCCTCCACTTT.